The clone carrying this T cell receptor beta chain occurred a few times. No antigen is known for it. While the first cohort had some 700 subjects, the donors belonged to the separate validation cohort of roughly 130 subjects. CDR3 size: 14 residues. After removal of 6 bases from V and 2 bases from J, the junction contained 6 bases not matched to a gene. Looked up from germline, CDR1 is SNHLY and CDR2 is FYNNEI. The table came from immunoSEQ multiplex PCR; TCRdb's copy has only in-frame clones and leaves some out. The sample lists roughly 260,000 clones, roughly 89% occurring once. The record originates from a study of cytomegalovirus exposure and HLA in healthy donors. Findings of the study overall: Rarity characterized most TCR sequences, yet some public TCRs appeared in many donors. According to a subsequent analysis, TCR clusters identified in the first cohort showed a tendency to co-occur across the approximately 130 validation repertoires. The study labeled 180 or so TCR beta chains cytomegalovirus-associated.

The chain links TRBV2 to TRBJ1-2; 7 bases fit TRBD1. The sequencing sample was made of PBMCs. The TCR comes from a woman aged 18-29 years in good health and CMV-seronegative. The CDR3 DNA reads TGTGCCAGCAGCGGACAGGAATACAACTATGGCTACACCTTC. It specifies CASSGQEYNYGYTF.